These T cell receptor beta chains were read from a single sample in a study of blood T cell repertoires in COVID-19. Sequenced by immunoSEQ multiplex PCR; TCRdb stores in-frame clones only, minus some. The table lists 280,000 or so clones, 89% of them singletons, with approximately 13% in the top ten. Sequenced input: peripheral blood. These receptors came from a woman aged 55-69 years with acute or convalescent COVID-19. The CDR3 runs from the conserved cysteine through the conserved F or W. D genes are given only for firm matches. Not all rows give a size; the values are once, few, many and, for expanded clones, a class.

J gene	clone size	V gene	D gene	CDR3 protein	CDR3 DNA
TRBJ2-7	NA	TRBV6-6	NA	CATLRTLVSEQYF	TGTGCCACCCTTAGGACTCTAGTCTCCGAGCAGTACTTC
TRBJ2-1	NA	TRBV9	TRBD1	CASSVSGTGDEQFF	TGTGCCAGCAGCGTATCCGGGACAGGAGATGAGCAGTTCTTC
TRBJ2-2	NA	TRBV15	NA	CATSRDVYRGELFF	TGTGCCACCAGCAGAGATGTCTACCGCGGGGAGCTGTTTTTT
TRBJ2-3	NA	TRBV27	TRBD2	CASSLELAGGDTQYF	TGTGCCAGCAGTTTAGAACTAGCGGGGGGAGATACGCAGTATTTT
TRBJ1-6	NA	TRBV30	NA	CAWSKRSINSPLHF	TGTGCCTGGAGTAAGAGGTCGATTAATTCACCCCTCCACTTT
TRBJ2-2	once	TRBV7-3	NA	CASSLLPGELFF	TGTGCCAGCAGCTTACTCCCCGGGGAGCTGTTTTTT
TRBJ2-2	NA	TRBV6-6	NA	CASSWLAHTGELFF	TGTGCCAGCTCTTGGCTAGCTCACACCGGGGAGCTGTTTTTT
TRBJ2-7	NA	TRBV19	TRBD1	CASSRQGPEDEQYF	TGTGCCAGTAGTAGACAGGGGCCGGAGGACGAGCAGTACTTC
TRBJ1-1	NA	TRBV5-4	NA	CASSPPSAARNTEAFF	TGTGCCAGCAGCCCTCCTTCGGCGGCCAGGAACACTGAAGCTTTCTTT
TRBJ1-1	once	TRBV7-8	TRBD1	CASSLETGSAEAFF	TGTGCCAGCAGCTTAGAGACAGGGTCGGCTGAAGCTTTCTTT
TRBJ2-6	NA	TRBV15	TRBD1	CATSRDQTGVSGANVLTF	TGTGCCACCAGCAGAGATCAGACAGGGGTTAGTGGGGCCAACGTCCTGACTTTC
TRBJ2-1	NA	TRBV7-6	TRBD1	CASSPRQGAQNEQFF	TGTGCCAGCAGCCCCCGACAGGGGGCGCAAAATGAGCAGTTCTTC
TRBJ1-2	NA	TRBV10-3	TRBD1	CAISEPKGQGGANGYTF	TGTGCCATCAGTGAGCCAAAGGGGCAGGGGGGAGCGAATGGCTACACCTTC
TRBJ2-1	NA	TRBV5-1	NA	CASSADLRSSYNEQFF	TGCGCCAGCAGCGCGGACTTACGGAGCTCCTACAATGAGCAGTTCTTC
TRBJ2-5	NA	TRBV5-1	TRBD2	CASSSLSGGAGETQYF	TGCGCCAGCAGCTCTCTTAGCGGGGGGGCTGGAGAGACCCAGTACTTC
TRBJ1-5	NA	TRBV5-1	TRBD1	CASSQTGDSNQPQHF	TGCGCCAGCAGCCAGACAGGGGATAGCAATCAGCCCCAGCATTTT
TRBJ2-2	NA	TRBV24-1	TRBD1	CATSSGDRGGQRANTGELFF	TGTGCCACCAGTTCGGGGGACAGGGGGGGACAACGCGCGAACACCGGGGAGCTGTTTTTT
TRBJ2-1	NA	TRBV4-1	TRBD2	CASSLAGGTYNEQFF	TGCGCCAGCAGTCTAGCGGGGGGGACCTACAATGAGCAGTTCTTC
TRBJ1-1	NA	TRBV7-8	NA	CASSLAFQFGGEAFF	TGTGCCAGCAGCTTAGCGTTCCAGTTTGGCGGGGAAGCTTTCTTT
TRBJ1-1	NA	TRBV5-6	NA	CASSFGNTEAFF	TGTGCCAGCAGCTTTGGCAACACTGAAGCTTTCTTT
TRBJ2-7	once	TRBV23-1	TRBD1	CASTRTGTHEQYF	TGCGCCAGCACCCGGACAGGGACCCACGAGCAGTACTTC
TRBJ1-4	NA	TRBV7-2	TRBD1	CASSSFWDRGRKEKLFF	TGTGCCAGCAGCTCCTTCTGGGACAGGGGGCGGAAGGAAAAACTGTTTTTT
TRBJ1-2	NA	TRBV6-5	NA	CASSLGTEGANYGYTF	TGTGCCAGCAGTTTGGGAACCGAGGGAGCTAACTATGGCTACACCTTC
TRBJ2-2	few	TRBV6-6	TRBD1	CASSYDRAEAGELFF	TGTGCCAGCAGTTACGACAGGGCCGAAGCCGGGGAGCTGTTTTTT
TRBJ1-5	NA	TRBV11-2	NA	CASSLNINQPQHF	TGTGCCAGCAGCTTAAACATAAATCAGCCCCAGCATTTT
TRBJ1-5	NA	TRBV7-8	NA	CASSLSEVDQPQHF	TGTGCCAGCAGCTTATCAGAGGTAGATCAGCCCCAGCATTTT
TRBJ2-1	NA	TRBV24-1	NA	CATSGTVANEQFF	TGTGCCACCAGTGGGACAGTTGCTAATGAGCAGTTCTTC
TRBJ2-7	NA	TRBV27	TRBD2	CASSLSVLAGARSYEQYF	TGTGCCAGCAGTTTATCAGTATTAGCGGGGGCCCGCTCCTACGAGCAGTACTTC
TRBJ2-7	NA	TRBV9	NA	CASSVDWSSYEQYF	TGTGCCAGCAGCGTAGACTGGTCCTCCTACGAGCAGTACTTC
TRBJ2-7	NA	TRBV6-1	TRBD1	CASSARQGFSDSGEQYF	TGTGCCAGCAGTGCCCGACAGGGGTTTAGCGACTCGGGCGAGCAGTACTTC
TRBJ1-5	NA	TRBV7-2	TRBD1	CASSSPAGGGNQPQHF	TGTGCCAGCAGCTCCCCGGCAGGGGGCGGCAATCAGCCCCAGCATTTT
TRBJ2-5	NA	TRBV18	TRBD1	CASSRLSGTGGKETQYF	TGTGCCAGCTCACGTTTGTCCGGGACAGGCGGGAAAGAGACCCAGTACTTC
TRBJ1-5	NA	TRBV27	NA	CASSFGHSNQPQHF	TGTGCCAGCAGTTTCGGTCATAGCAATCAGCCCCAGCATTTT
TRBJ2-1	NA	TRBV4-1	NA	CASSQDISYQWGNRNEQFF	TGCGCCAGCAGCCAAGATATAAGTTACCAGTGGGGAAACAGGAATGAGCAGTTCTTC
TRBJ2-2	once	TRBV18	NA	CASSPRGDSYTGELFF	TGTGCCAGCTCACCACGGGGGGACAGCTACACCGGGGAGCTGTTTTTT
TRBJ2-7	NA	TRBV3-1/TRBV3-2	TRBD2	CASSPLGRQNEQYF	TGTGCCAGCAGCCCCCTCGGGAGGCAGAACGAGCAGTACTTC
TRBJ1-1	once	TRBV30	TRBD1	CAWSSRTGDYVTEAFF	TGTGCCTGGAGTAGCCGGACAGGGGATTATGTCACTGAAGCTTTCTTT
TRBJ1-3	once	TRBV12-3/TRBV12-4	NA	CASSFLFGNTIYF	TGTGCCAGCAGTTTCCTTTTTGGAAACACCATATATTTT
TRBJ1-5	NA	TRBV27	NA	CASRWDFNQPQHF	TGTGCCAGCCGCTGGGACTTCAATCAGCCCCAGCATTTT
TRBJ2-5	NA	TRBV6-5	TRBD2	CASSYSSGGGETQYF	TGTGCCAGCAGTTACTCCTCGGGAGGGGGGGAGACCCAGTACTTC
TRBJ2-7	NA	TRBV18	TRBD2	CASSPRLAGGSYEQYF	TGTGCCAGCTCACCCCGGCTAGCGGGGGGATCCTACGAGCAGTACTTC
TRBJ2-4	NA	TRBV18	NA	CASSPMEKLAKNIQYF	TGTGCCAGCTCACCAATGGAGAAACTAGCCAAAAACATTCAGTACTTC
TRBJ2-3	NA	TRBV7-2	NA	CASSSPSGTQYF	TGTGCCAGCAGCTCCCCTTCGGGAACGCAGTATTTT
TRBJ2-7	once	TRBV20-1	TRBD2	CSASSGIDEQYF	TGCAGTGCTAGTAGCGGGATCGACGAGCAGTACTTC
TRBJ2-7	NA	TRBV9	TRBD1	CASSGTGSREQYF	TGTGCCAGCAGCGGGACAGGTTCGCGGGAGCAGTACTTC
TRBJ2-1	NA	TRBV7-3	TRBD1	CASSSLSPSFVDRLNNEQFF	TGTGCCAGCAGCTCCTTATCACCGTCATTTGTGGACAGGCTAAACAATGAGCAGTTCTTC
TRBJ2-3	NA	TRBV19	NA	CASSIRSTTDTQYF	TGTGCCAGTAGTATACGGTCTACCACAGATACGCAGTATTTT
TRBJ2-3	NA	TRBV11-2	TRBD2	CASSPLAGGADTQYF	TGTGCCAGCAGCCCTTTAGCGGGGGGCGCAGATACGCAGTATTTT
TRBJ2-5	NA	TRBV29-1	TRBD1	CSVDRTGGGKTQYF	TGCAGCGTTGACCGGACAGGGGGCGGGAAGACCCAGTACTTC
TRBJ2-3	NA	TRBV7-6	NA	CASSLAGAGTDTQYF	TGTGCCAGCAGCTTAGCGGGAGCGGGCACAGATACGCAGTATTTT
TRBJ2-3	NA	TRBV24-1	TRBD2	CATSDFYLKGGGITDTQYF	TGTGCCACCAGTGATTTCTACCTGAAGGGCGGGGGGATCACAGATACGCAGTATTTT
TRBJ1-5	NA	TRBV15	TRBD1	CATSIGQGAYQPQHF	TGTGCCACCAGCATCGGGCAGGGGGCTTATCAGCCCCAGCATTTT
TRBJ2-1	NA	TRBV11-3	TRBD2	CASSFSGGSNNEQFF	TGTGCCAGCAGCTTCTCGGGAGGCTCAAACAATGAGCAGTTCTTC
TRBJ1-2	NA	TRBV9	TRBD1	CASSIGTGNYGYTF	TGTGCCAGCAGCATCGGGACAGGGAACTATGGCTACACCTTC
TRBJ2-1	NA	TRBV24-1	NA	CATSLYNEQFF	TGTGCCACCAGTCTCTACAATGAGCAGTTCTTC